One T cell receptor (beta chain) is described in this entry. A read error may produce the germline difference seen at one junction end. The record originates from a study of tumor and adjacent non-tumor tissue in lung cancer. Looking at the study overall: Stage I to III disease affected approximately 11 men and 5 women aged roughly 30 to 80. Samples averaged roughly 4.3 million productive TCRbeta reads each.

A modified ARM-PCR protocol with three rounds of nested PCR amplified TCRbeta. TCRdb redid the calling of the multiplex PCR reads with MiXCR, one entry per CDR3 protein. The sample comprises under 150,000 distinct CDR3 sequences, 66% of which are singletons, and roughly 18% rests with the top ten. RNA was extracted from bulk tissue without any cell sorting. Chemotherapy-naive patients with new lung cancer underwent thoracic surgery in China, August–late 2014. Germline assignment: CDR1 SGHNT and CDR2 YYREEE (reference sequence). The CDR3 has 16 residues. V usage is TRBV5-4 and J usage is TRBJ2-3, with 8 bases matching TRBD2. The sequencing input was lung tumor tissue. The receptor was isolated from a man in his 60s with small cell lung cancer. CDR3 in amino acids: CANSLLVSGGLDTQYF. CDR3 DNA sequence: TGTGCCAACAGCTTGTTGGTTTCGGGAGGGTTAGATACGCAGTATTTT.